This T cell receptor beta chain was identified during a study of cytomegalovirus exposure and HLA in healthy donors. Germline V lookup: CDR1 SGHTA, CDR2 FQGTGA. With 2 bases removed from V and 5 bases from J, the gap between germline ends came to 8 bases. This CDR3 region has 13 residues. Researchers ran the PCR with 60 Vbeta and 13 Jbeta primers. Produced via immunoSEQ multiplex PCR; TCRdb's table is partial and in-frame only. The sample shows about 150,000 clones, about 75% of them seen only once. The rearrangement joins TRBV7-3 to TRBJ2-3, with D uncertain. The TCR comes from a male donor in good health and CMV-seronegative. Input material: PBMCs. The CDR3 region has the DNA TGTGCCAGCAGCTTAGAGCGACGAGATACGCAGTATTTT. This gives the protein CASSLERRDTQYF.